Each of the 26 T cell receptor beta chains below was sequenced from the same sample in a study of shared clonotypes between healthy human individuals. The protocol was immunoSEQ multiplex PCR, while the TCRdb copy is restricted to in-frame clones and leaves out a portion. Among roughly 1,500,000 clones listed, under 99% were seen once. What was sequenced was naive CD4+ T cells sorted from blood. Subset specified: CD45RA+ positively selected. These receptors all stem from a man aged 25-45 years in good health.

The chain couples TRBV29-1 to TRBJ2-7; D is perhaps TRBD2 (6 bases). Germline V gene sequence: CDR1 SQVTM, CDR2 ANQGSEA. The CDR3 has 14 residues. The V and J ends lost 7 bases and 0 bases respectively, with 16 bases between them. DNA of the CDR3: TGCAGCGCCCTGGGGGGAAAAGACTCCTACGAGCAGTACTTC. This encodes CSALGGKDSYEQYF.

The chain couples TRBV4-1 to TRBJ2-1, with 8 positions matching TRBD2. The CDR3 covers 16 residues. V gave up 0 bases and J gave up 5 bases; unmatched junction bases: 6. Germline V gives CDR1 MGHRA, CDR2 YSYEKL. DNA for the CDR3: TGCGCCAGCAGCCAAGACCCCCAGCGGGAGAACAATGAGCAGTTCTTC. Its protein is CASSQDPQRENNEQFF.

V usage is TRBV2 and J usage is TRBJ1-1; possibly TRBD1 for D (6 bases). Trimming left V 8 bases short and J 1 base short, with 11 bases between. CDR3 length: 13 residues. CDR1 is SNHLY and CDR2 is FYNNEI in the germline V gene. CDR3 nucleotide sequence: TGTGCCAGCGAGGGGGACAAGAACACTGAAGCTTTCTTT. Protein sequence: CASEGDKNTEAFF.

CDR3 region: CASSRRTDMAGELFF. The CDR3 DNA follows: TGTGCCAGCAGCCGTCGGACAGACATGGCCGGGGAGCTGTTTTTT. The rearrangement links TRBV11-2 to TRBJ2-2, with a tentative D call TRBD1 (6 bases). Germline values: CDR1 SGHAT, CDR2 FQNNGV. V lost 5 bases, J lost 6 bases, and 16 bases lay in between. This CDR3 comprises 15 residues.

The chain couples TRBV19 to TRBJ1-5; the D gene is possibly TRBD1 (5 bases). V gave up 6 bases and J gave up 10 bases, with 19 bases separating them. The CDR3 spans 14 residues. Germline CDR1 is LNHDA and CDR2 is SQIVND (reference sequence). Here the CDR3 reads CASRDNSGNPPQHF. The CDR3 nucleotides are TGTGCCAGTAGGGACAACAGCGGTAATCCACCCCAGCATTTT.

V is TRBV19 and J is TRBJ2-1, with D hard to call. CDR1 and CDR2 (germline): LNHDA, SQIVND (reference sequence). V was clipped by 3 bases and J by 2 bases, with 5 bases between them. This CDR3 spans 13 amino acids. CDR3 protein: CASSINTYNEQFF. The CDR3 DNA reads TGTGCCAGTAGTATCAATACCTACAATGAGCAGTTCTTC.

This clone was seen once. This same CDR3 is encoded by further DNA sequences in the sample. The chain recombines TRBV5-1 with TRBJ2-3, with D possibly being TRBD1 (6 bases). This CDR3 is 13 amino acids long. Germline V gene lookup returns CDR1 SGHRS and CDR2 YFSETQ. Between the trimmed V and J ends, which lost 5 bases and 3 bases, there was a span of 10 bases. Here the CDR3 reads CASSPGATDTQYF. CDR3 coding DNA: TGCGCCAGCAGTCCAGGGGCTACAGATACGCAGTATTTT.

The V gene is TRBV6-5, the J gene TRBJ1-1, with 7 bases matching TRBD1. V dropped 8 bases and J dropped 5; count of bases not matched to a gene: 11. Germline CDR1 is MNHEY and CDR2 is SVGAGI. The CDR3 runs 14 residues. Here the CDR3 DNA reads TGTGCCAGCGGCAGGGGGAAGGAGGGGACTGAAGCTTTCTTT. Protein: CASGRGKEGTEAFF.

The chain's CDR3 is CASRKTGVGGEQYF. The DNA for the CDR3 is TGTGCCAGCAGAAAGACAGGGGTCGGGGGCGAGCAGTACTTC. The rearrangement uses TRBV6-5 and TRBJ2-7; 8 bases align to TRBD1. The germline V gene has CDR1 MNHEY and CDR2 SVGAGI. The trim removed 6 bases at V and 6 bases at J, leaving 10 bases unmatched. The CDR3 is 14 amino acids.

The chain has TRBV10-2 and TRBJ2-7, with D unresolved. Germline values: CDR1 WSHSY, CDR2 SAAADI. This CDR3 has 12 amino acids. Between the trimmed V and J ends, which lost 2 bases and 6 bases, there was a span of 8 bases. The DNA for the CDR3 is TGCGCCAGCAGTGAGCCCACTCGCGAGCAGTACTTC. Translation gives CASSEPTREQYF.

The V gene is TRBV29-1, the J gene TRBJ2-7, with D uncertain. Trimming removed 4 bases at V and 3 bases at J, with 16 bases between. The CDR3 has 14 residues. Germline CDR1 SQVTM, CDR2 ANQGSEA. The CDR3 coding sequence is TGCAGCGTTGCCCCTCGTTACGGAAGCTACGAGCAGTACTTC. Its translation: CSVAPRYGSYEQYF.

This clone appeared a single time. This chain joins TRBV7-2 and TRBJ2-5; maybe TRBD2 (6 bases). CDR3 size: 13 residues. The V end lost 7 bases, the J end lost 5 bases, and 14 bases lay between the germline ends. Germline V lookup: CDR1 SGHTA, CDR2 FQGNSA. CDR3 protein: CASTPERGETQYF. CDR3 coding DNA: TGTGCCAGCACCCCCGAACGGGGGGAGACCCAGTACTTC.

The V and J genes are TRBV28 and TRBJ2-1; TRBD2 is a possible D gene (5 bases). This CDR3 region has 12 residues. The germline V gene has CDR1 MDHEN and CDR2 SYDVKM. The germline V and J ends were trimmed by 2 bases and 9 bases, with 8 bases remaining between them. The CDR3: CASSLLAFEQFF. CDR3 bases: TGTGCCAGCAGTTTACTAGCATTTGAGCAGTTCTTC.

The chain employs TRBV5-1 and TRBJ2-7; the D call may be TRBD1 or TRBD2 (5 bases each). The germline CDR1 and CDR2 sequences are SGHRS and YFSETQ. The CDR3 has 14 residues. V was pared by 7 bases and J by 2 bases, with 16 bases between. This CDR3 is CASGPGDQTYEQYF. DNA for the CDR3: TGCGCCAGCGGACCCGGGGACCAGACCTACGAGCAGTACTTC. Full variable domain (rest looked up from reference TRBV5-1 and TRBJ2-7): KAGVTQTPRYLIKTRGQQVTLSCSPISGHRSVSWYQQTPGQGLQFLFEYFSETQRNKGNFPGRFSGRQFSNSRSEMNVSTLELGDSALYLCASGPGDQTYEQYFGPGTRLTVT.

This chain links TRBV19 with TRBJ1-1; no clear D. Between the trimmed V and J ends, which lost 1 base and 4 bases, there was a span of 7 bases. This CDR3 contains 13 residues. Germline assignment: CDR1 LNHDA and CDR2 SQIVND (reference sequence). The CDR3: CASSIVEGTEAFF. In DNA form, the CDR3 reads TGTGCCAGTAGTATAGTAGAGGGCACTGAAGCTTTCTTT.

This chain joins TRBV7-9 and TRBJ1-1, with D perhaps matching TRBD1 (6 bases). The germline V and J ends were trimmed by 3 bases and 4 bases, with 12 bases remaining between them. Germline lookup yields CDR1 SEHNR and CDR2 FQNEAQ (reference sequence). This CDR3 region has 14 residues. In nucleotides, the CDR3 is TGTGCCAGCAGCTTTCGTAACAGGGTCACTGAAGCTTTCTTT. It is translated as CASSFRNRVTEAFF.

As regards this clone: The sample has other DNA sequences that encode this CDR3 too. The CDR3 nucleotides read TGTGCCAGCAGCTCCCCCGGACAGTTCTACGAGCAGTACTTC. Its protein product is CASSSPGQFYEQYF. The chain links TRBV5-4 to TRBJ2-7, with D tentatively TRBD1 (6 bases). Germline V gene data show CDR1 as SGHNT and CDR2 as YYREEE (reference sequence). Trimming removed 3 bases from V and 3 bases from J, with 13 bases in between. The CDR3 is 14 residues long.

This clone was seen a handful of times. The chain uses TRBV21-1 and TRBJ2-7; the DNA was not compared with TRBD1, the D call given in the table. TRBV21-1 is designated a pseudogene. The CDR3 consists of 14 residues. This CDR3 reads CARYGTGGCYEQYF. The CDR3 region has the DNA TGTGCCAGATATGGGACAGGGGGCTGCTACGAGCAGTACTTC.

There are a few counts of this clone. The chain employs TRBV7-9 and TRBJ2-1; D not certain. Germline V CDR1 and CDR2: SEHNR, FQNEAQ (reference sequence). The V and J ends lost 6 bases and 8 bases respectively, with 8 bases between them. CDR3 length equals 11 residues. The chain's CDR3 is CASSQGDEQFF. CDR3 DNA: TGTGCCAGCAGTCAAGGCGATGAGCAGTTCTTC.

The chain links TRBV15 to TRBJ1-5; D is undetermined. V was cut by 11 bases and J by 6 bases, with 14 bases left in between. Germline loops: CDR1 LNHNV, CDR2 YYDKDF (reference sequence). CDR3 length: 12 residues. The CDR3 reads CAARSSGQPQHF. The CDR3 DNA is TGTGCCGCTCGGAGCAGCGGTCAGCCCCAGCATTTT.

The gene calls are TRBV5-1 and TRBJ2-5; 9 bases fit TRBD2. V lost 7 bases to trimming and J lost 2 bases; unmatched junction nucleotides: 9. Per germline, CDR1 SGHRS and CDR2 YFSETQ. This CDR3 is 15 amino acids long. Here the CDR3 DNA reads TGCGCCAGCTCAGCGGGAGGAACCTCTCAAGAGACCCAGTACTTC. Translated: CASSAGGTSQETQYF.

V is TRBV30 and J is TRBJ1-4, with D unresolved. Trimming stripped 5 bases from V and 0 bases from J, with 16 bases between. CDR3 length equals 16 residues. Germline CDR1 reads GTSNPN; CDR2 reads SVGIG (reference sequence). CDR3 bases: TGTGCCTGGCTGGCTTGGGCCCTCGCAACTAATGAAAAACTGTTTTTT. Translated: CAWLAWALATNEKLFF.

The chain carries TRBV25-1 and TRBJ1-1; no clear D gene. CDR3 length: 14 amino acids. With 3 bases removed from V and 5 bases from J, the gap between germline ends came to 13 bases. The germline CDR1 and CDR2 sequences are MGHDK and SYGVNS. The CDR3 coding sequence is TGTGCCAGCAGTGACAGCGGCAGGAGGACTGAAGCTTTCTTT. Protein product: CASSDSGRRTEAFF.

Comment on this clone: This likely comes from a read error, as the CDR3 has no conserved phenylalanine or tryptophan at its end. No DNA is shown, since the ends of the CDR3 on it are uncertain; the CDR3 is the one TCRdb lists. The chain links TRBV2 to TRBJ1-3; TRBD1 reflects the table's D call only, with no check against the DNA. The CDR3 extends over 13 residues, inclusive of both ends. Germline values: CDR1 SNHLY, CDR2 FYNNEI. The CDR3 region is CASSENRGNAISS.

The chain uses TRBV5-4 and TRBJ2-2, with D maybe TRBD2 (5 bases). The CDR3 spans 15 residues. Looked up from germline, CDR1 is SGHNT and CDR2 is YYREEE (reference sequence). Trimming shortened V by 4 bases and J by 1 base, and 11 bases separated the two germline ends. The CDR3 loop is CASSLRGGNTGELFF. CDR3 in DNA: TGTGCCAGCAGCCTACGAGGAGGGAACACCGGGGAGCTGTTTTTT.

For the CDR3, the DNA is TGTGCCAGCAGCGATTACGGGAACACCGGGGAGCTGTTTTTT. Amino acid sequence: CASSDYGNTGELFF. The J gene is TRBJ2-2, the V gene TRBV9; no reliable D call. V was trimmed by 3 bases and J by 1 base, leaving 7 bases between them. The CDR3 consists of 14 residues. Germline CDR1 reads SGDLS; CDR2 reads YYNGEE.